These 21 T cell receptor beta chains came from one sample sequenced in a study of PD-L1 blockade in urothelial cancer. Indicated time point: pretreatment peripheral blood. The table came from immunoSEQ multiplex PCR; TCRdb's copy has only in-frame clones and leaves some out. The table has about 52,000 clones, around 74% seen once. This specimen consisted of PBMCs, obtained around atezolizumab (anti-PD-L1) treatment. The source of these receptors is a man aged 70 or older with urothelial cancer.

This clone was detected a few times. The chain recombines TRBV21-1 with TRBJ1-4; TRBD1, as called in the table, went unchecked against the DNA. TRBV21-1 is a documented pseudogene. The CDR3 consists of 15 residues. This CDR3 is CASNRRTGGWEKLFF. The CDR3 DNA sequence: TGTGCCAGCAATCGGAGGACAGGGGGTTGGGAAAAACTGTTTTTT.

The chain uses TRBV5-1 and TRBJ1-3; D remains ambiguous. CDR1 and CDR2 (germline): SGHRS, YFSETQ. The CDR3 sequence is 15 residues long. Trimming took 0 bases from V and 0 from J, leaving 7 bases between them. The CDR3 spells CASSLDGRSGNTIYF. CDR3 bases: TGCGCCAGCAGCTTGGATGGCCGCTCTGGAAACACCATATATTTT.

This clone was recorded a few times. The chain joins TRBV27 to TRBJ2-1, with TRBD1 as a possible D gene (6 bases). V was pared by 5 bases and J by 12 bases, with 20 bases between. The CDR3 loop spans 14 amino acids. The germline gives CDR1 MNHEY, CDR2 SMNVEV (reference sequence). The CDR3 region is CASSLQTRTARQFF. The CDR3 nucleotides read TGTGCCAGCAGTCTACAGACCCGGACAGCCAGGCAGTTCTTC.

This clone has just a few counts. CDR3 residues: CASRRETGGSYEQYF. The DNA of the CDR3 is TGTGCCAGCAGGAGAGAGACAGGGGGGTCCTACGAGCAGTACTTC. This rearrangement joins TRBV6-1 to TRBJ2-7; 9 bases agree with TRBD1. The CDR3 is 15 amino acids. V dropped 6 bases and J dropped 1; count of bases not matched to a gene: 7. Germline V gene sequence: CDR1 MNHNS, CDR2 SASEGT.

The chain carries TRBV5-1 and TRBJ1-4; D uncertain. V dropped 4 bases and J dropped 3 bases, with 13 bases sitting between them. The germline CDR1 and CDR2 sequences are SGHRS and YFSETQ. The CDR3 sequence is 15 residues long. This CDR3 reads CASSPFSASNEKLFF. For the CDR3, the DNA is TGCGCCAGCAGCCCCTTTAGCGCCTCTAATGAAAAACTGTTTTTT.

The J gene is TRBJ2-3, the V gene TRBV7-2, with D possibly being TRBD1 (6 bases). The CDR3 runs to 16 residues. Germline V gene data show CDR1 as SGHTA and CDR2 as FQGNSA. V lost 5 bases to trimming and J lost 4 bases, with 19 bases between them. CDR3 bases: TGTGCCAGCAGCCTACAGGGACCCATGAACGCAGATACGCAGTATTTT. Its translation is CASSLQGPMNADTQYF.

V usage is TRBV7-9 and J usage is TRBJ2-7; 8 bases are a match to TRBD1. CDR1 is SEHNR and CDR2 is FQNEAQ in the germline V gene (reference sequence). This CDR3 is 13 amino acids long. With V trimmed by 1 base and J by 9 bases, 5 bases remained unmatched. CDR3 amino acids: CASSLGGTGSQYF. DNA of the CDR3: TGTGCCAGCAGCTTAGGGGGGACAGGTTCGCAGTACTTC.

This clone showed up just a few times. The chain uses TRBV28 and TRBJ1-3; no clear D. The length of the CDR3 is 15 residues. Germline loops: CDR1 MDHEN, CDR2 SYDVKM. Trimming pared 3 bases from V and 2 bases from J, leaving 11 bases between. CDR3 in DNA: TGTGCCAGCAGTTTGGAGGGCTCCCCTGGAAACACCATATATTTT. Translation gives CASSLEGSPGNTIYF.

The DNA of the CDR3 is TGTGCCACCAGCAGGAGCGGGCATAGCACAGATACGCAGTATTTT. This encodes CATSRSGHSTDTQYF. The chain is built from TRBV15 and TRBJ2-3; TRBD2 is a possible D gene (6 bases). The CDR3 sequence is 15 residues long. The germline V and J ends were trimmed by 3 bases and 0 bases, with 10 bases remaining between them. CDR1 is LNHNV and CDR2 is YYDKDF in the germline V gene (reference sequence).

V is TRBV9 and J is TRBJ2-1; TRBD2 matches at 8 bases. V dropped 3 bases and J dropped 2; count of bases not matched to a gene: 4. CDR3 length: 15 residues. The germline CDR1 and CDR2 sequences are SGDLS and YYNGEE. The CDR3 DNA sequence: TGTGCCAGCAGCGCAGCGGGAGCCCCCTACAATGAGCAGTTCTTC. Translating gives CASSAAGAPYNEQFF.

CDR3 in DNA: TGTGCCAGCAGTTCCGGGACTAGCGGAGGGGGGGAGCAGTTCTTC. Translating gives CASSSGTSGGGEQFF. This chain joins TRBV6-5 and TRBJ2-1; 11 bases match TRBD2. The V gene's germline CDR1 is MNHEY and CDR2 SVGAGI. This CDR3 has 15 amino acids. With 4 bases clipped from V and 10 bases from J, the junction kept 9 bases outside the gene matches.

DNA for the CDR3: TGCGCCAGCAGCTTGGGGCGGGAGAAGGCAGATACGCAGTATTTT. Translated: CASSLGREKADTQYF. V is TRBV5-1 and J is TRBJ2-3; 7 nucleotides match TRBD2. This CDR3 comprises 15 residues. CDR1 is SGHRS and CDR2 is YFSETQ in the germline V gene. The J segment lost 4 bases and the V segment lost 0 bases, leaving 5 bases of the junction unmatched.

The rearrangement uses TRBV4-2 and TRBJ2-1, with 11 bases that match TRBD2. Trimming removed 4 bases from V and 5 bases from J; junction bases left unmatched: 4. CDR1 and CDR2 (germline): LGHNA, YNFKEQ. CDR3 length equals 15 residues. The CDR3 coding sequence is TGTGCCAGCAGCCTCCGACTAGCGGGAAACAATGAGCAGTTCTTC. This encodes CASSLRLAGNNEQFF.

This clone was seen a handful of times. The chain uses TRBV7-8 and TRBJ1-1; a weak D match, TRBD1 (6 bases). Trimming removed 5 bases at V and 5 bases at J, with 12 bases between. In germline, CDR1 is SGHVS, CDR2 FQNEAQ. The CDR3 extends over 13 amino acids. CDR3 DNA sequence: TGTGCCAGCAGCGTCCAGGGGCGGACTGAAGCTTTCTTT. Translating gives CASSVQGRTEAFF.

The rearrangement joins TRBV18 to TRBJ2-3; no definite D call. The V and J ends lost 3 bases and 6 bases respectively, with 13 bases between them. The CDR3 has 14 amino acids. CDR1 is KGHSH and CDR2 is LQKENI in the germline V gene. The CDR3 nucleotides read TGTGCCAGCTCACCCGTCGGGTCTCATGATACGCAGTATTTT. Translated, it gives CASSPVGSHDTQYF.

This chain connects TRBV30 to TRBJ2-7; TRBD2 aligns across 7 bases. V dropped 1 base and J dropped 4; count of bases not matched to a gene: 4. This CDR3 contains 13 residues. Germline V gene sequence: CDR1 GTSNPN, CDR2 SVGIG (reference sequence). The CDR3 here is CAWSEAGAYEQYF. The CDR3, as DNA: TGTGCCTGGAGTGAGGCGGGAGCGTACGAGCAGTACTTC.

The chain joins TRBV5-4 to TRBJ1-3, with D perhaps TRBD1 (6 bases). V dropped 4 bases and J dropped 2 bases, with 13 bases sitting between them. The CDR3 is 15 residues long. Germline CDR1 and CDR2: SGHNT and YYREEE (reference sequence). The CDR3 here is CASSLDRITGNTIYF. CDR3 DNA: TGTGCCAGCAGCCTAGACAGGATCACTGGAAACACCATATATTTT.

The chain combines TRBV12-5 with TRBJ1-5; 7 nucleotides match TRBD1. V gave up 6 bases and J gave up 4 bases; unmatched junction bases: 6. The CDR3 has 14 amino acids. Germline V lookup: CDR1 LGHNT, CDR2 FRNRAP. The CDR3 nucleotides read TGTGCTAGTGGCTCGGGACAGTCAAATCAGCCCCAGCATTTT. Its translation is CASGSGQSNQPQHF.

This chain joins TRBV7-5 and TRBJ2-3; the table's D call of TRBD2 was not tested on the DNA. TRBV7-5 is a recognized pseudogene. This CDR3 has 15 residues. CDR3 sequence: CARSSRDYPTDTQYF. CDR3 bases: TGTGCCAGAAGCTCCCGGGACTACCCCACAGATACGCAGTATTTT.

The V call is TRBV10-3, the J call TRBJ2-7; 11 bases map to TRBD2. Germline assignment: CDR1 ENHRY and CDR2 SYGVKD. The J segment lost 4 bases and the V segment lost 3 bases, leaving 5 bases of the junction unmatched. The CDR3 covers 15 residues. The CDR3 here is CAISDASGGKYEQYF. For the CDR3, the DNA is TGTGCCATCAGTGACGCTAGCGGGGGGAAGTACGAGCAGTACTTC.

This chain uses TRBV25-1 with TRBJ1-2, with D perhaps TRBD1 (5 bases). The CDR3 sequence is 14 residues long. CDR1 and CDR2 (germline): MGHDK, SYGVNS. Trimming took off 6 bases at V and 1 base at J, with 12 bases between the two ends. The CDR3 nucleotides read TGTGCCAGCAGGAAAAGGGGCCATAACTATGGCTACACCTTC. Amino acid sequence: CASRKRGHNYGYTF.